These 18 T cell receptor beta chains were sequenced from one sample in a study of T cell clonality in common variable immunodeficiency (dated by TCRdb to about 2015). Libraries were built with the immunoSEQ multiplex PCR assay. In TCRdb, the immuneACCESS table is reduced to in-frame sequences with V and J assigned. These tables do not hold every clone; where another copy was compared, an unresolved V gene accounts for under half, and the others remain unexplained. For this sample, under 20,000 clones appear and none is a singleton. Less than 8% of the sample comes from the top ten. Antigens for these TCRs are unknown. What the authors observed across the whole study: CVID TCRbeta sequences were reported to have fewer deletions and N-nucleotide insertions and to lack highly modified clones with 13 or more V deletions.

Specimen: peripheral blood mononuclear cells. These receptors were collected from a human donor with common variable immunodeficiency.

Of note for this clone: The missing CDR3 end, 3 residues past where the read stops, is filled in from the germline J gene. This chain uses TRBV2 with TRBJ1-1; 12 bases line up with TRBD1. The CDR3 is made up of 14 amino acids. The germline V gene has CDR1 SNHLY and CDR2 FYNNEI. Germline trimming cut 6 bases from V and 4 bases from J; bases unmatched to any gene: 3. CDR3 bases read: TGTGCCAGCAGGAGGGACAGGGGGCCCACTGAA. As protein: CASRRDRGPTE. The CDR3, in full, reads CASRRDRGPTEAFF.

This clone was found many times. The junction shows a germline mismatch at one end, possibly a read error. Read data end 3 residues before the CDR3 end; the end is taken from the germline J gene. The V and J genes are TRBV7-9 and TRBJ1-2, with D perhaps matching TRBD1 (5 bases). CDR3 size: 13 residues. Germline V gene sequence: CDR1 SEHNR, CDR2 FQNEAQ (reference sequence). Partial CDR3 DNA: TGTGCCAGCAGTTTAGGATCGGGGGATGGC. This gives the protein CASSLGSGDG. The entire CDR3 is CASSLGSGDGYTF.

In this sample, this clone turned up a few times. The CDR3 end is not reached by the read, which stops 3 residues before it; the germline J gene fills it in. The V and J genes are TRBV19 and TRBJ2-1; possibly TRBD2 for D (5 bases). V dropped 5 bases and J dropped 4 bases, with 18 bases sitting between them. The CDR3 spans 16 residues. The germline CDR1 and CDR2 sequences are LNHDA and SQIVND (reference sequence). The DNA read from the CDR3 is TGTGCCAGTAGTCTCCTCCTAGCCGGATCTTACAATGAG. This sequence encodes CASSLLLAGSYNE. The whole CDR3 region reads CASSLLLAGSYNEQFF.

CDR3 protein: CASSETGGYYGYTF. The CDR3 DNA, read in part, is TGTGCCAGCAGTGAGACAGGGGGCTATTATGGC. This sequence joins TRBV2 and TRBJ1-2; 10 positions agree with TRBD1. Coverage ceases 3 residues before the CDR3 finishes, and the germline J gene fills in the end. V shed 3 bases, J shed 5 bases, and the junction held 3 bases outside the gene matches. CDR3 length: 14 residues. Germline CDR1 reads SNHLY; CDR2 reads FYNNEI. Based on the CDR3 plus reference TRBV2 and TRBJ1-2, the full variable domain is EPEVTQTPSHQVTQMGQEVILRCVPISNHLYFYWYRQILGQKVEFLVSFYNNEISEKSEIFDDQFSVERPDGSNFTLKIRSTKLEDSAMYFCASSETGGYYGYTFGSGTRLTVV.

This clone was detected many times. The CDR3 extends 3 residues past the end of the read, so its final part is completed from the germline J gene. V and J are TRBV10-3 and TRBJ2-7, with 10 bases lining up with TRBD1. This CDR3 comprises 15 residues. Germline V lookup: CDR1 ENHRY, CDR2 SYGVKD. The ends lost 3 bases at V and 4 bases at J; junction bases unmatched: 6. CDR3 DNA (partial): TGTGCCATCAGTGACAGTGGACAGGGGGTTTACGAG. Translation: CAISDSGQGVYE. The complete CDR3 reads CAISDSGQGVYEQYF.

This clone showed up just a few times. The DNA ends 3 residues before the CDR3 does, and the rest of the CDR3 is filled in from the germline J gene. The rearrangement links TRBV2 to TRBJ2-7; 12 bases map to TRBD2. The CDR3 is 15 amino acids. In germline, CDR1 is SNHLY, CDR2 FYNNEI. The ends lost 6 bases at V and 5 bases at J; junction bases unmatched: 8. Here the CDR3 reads CASRDRLAGVNEQYF. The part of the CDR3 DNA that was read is TGTGCCAGCAGGGACCGACTAGCGGGAGTAAACGAG.

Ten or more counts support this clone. The covered CDR3 bases are TGTGCCTGGAGTGGAGGGCGTGGGGGC. Amino acids: CAWSGGRGG. The whole CDR3 protein is CAWSGGRGGYTF. The V and J genes are TRBV30 and TRBJ1-2; D call uncertain. Read data end 3 residues before the CDR3 end; the end is taken from the germline J gene. The germline CDR1 and CDR2 sequences are GTSNPN and SVGIG (reference sequence). The length of the CDR3 is 12 residues. Drawing the rest from reference TRBV30 and TRBJ1-2, the complete variable domain is SQTIHQWPATLVQPVGSPLSLECTVEGTSNPNLYWYRQAAGRGLQLLFYSVGIGQISSEVPQNLSASRPQDRQFILSSKKLLLSDSGFYLCAWSGGRGGYTFGSGTRLTVV.

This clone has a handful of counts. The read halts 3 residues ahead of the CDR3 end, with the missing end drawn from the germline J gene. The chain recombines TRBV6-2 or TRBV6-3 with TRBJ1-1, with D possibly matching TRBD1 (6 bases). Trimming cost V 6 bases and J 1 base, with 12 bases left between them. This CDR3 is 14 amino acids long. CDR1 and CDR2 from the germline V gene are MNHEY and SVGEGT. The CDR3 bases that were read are TGTGCCAGCAGCCCGGGGGGGGCGAACACTGAA. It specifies CASSPGGANTE. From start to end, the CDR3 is CASSPGGANTEAFF.

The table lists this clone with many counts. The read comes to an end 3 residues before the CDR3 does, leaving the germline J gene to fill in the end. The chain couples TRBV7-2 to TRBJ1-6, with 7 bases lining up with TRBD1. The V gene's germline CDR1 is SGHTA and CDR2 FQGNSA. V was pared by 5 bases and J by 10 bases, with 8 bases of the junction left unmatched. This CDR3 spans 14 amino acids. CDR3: CASSADRVGSPLHF. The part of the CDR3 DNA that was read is TGTGCCAGCAGCGCCGACAGGGTGGGATCACCC.

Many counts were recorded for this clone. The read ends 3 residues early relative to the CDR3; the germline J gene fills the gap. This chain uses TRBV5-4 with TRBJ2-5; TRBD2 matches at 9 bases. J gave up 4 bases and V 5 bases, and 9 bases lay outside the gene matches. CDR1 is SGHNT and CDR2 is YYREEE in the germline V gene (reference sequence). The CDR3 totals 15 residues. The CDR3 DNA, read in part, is TGTGCCAGCAGTCGAGCGGGGGGAACCTCAGAGACC. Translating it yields CASSRAGGTSET. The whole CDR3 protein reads CASSRAGGTSETQYF.

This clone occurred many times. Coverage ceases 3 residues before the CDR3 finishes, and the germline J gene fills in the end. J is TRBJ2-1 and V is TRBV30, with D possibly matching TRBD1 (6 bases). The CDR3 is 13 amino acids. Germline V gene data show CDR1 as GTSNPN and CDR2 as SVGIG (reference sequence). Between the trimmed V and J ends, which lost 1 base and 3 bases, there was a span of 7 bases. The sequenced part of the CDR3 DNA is TGTGCCTGGAGTGGGGACAACTACAATGAG. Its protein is CAWSGDNYNE. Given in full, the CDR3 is CAWSGDNYNEQFF.

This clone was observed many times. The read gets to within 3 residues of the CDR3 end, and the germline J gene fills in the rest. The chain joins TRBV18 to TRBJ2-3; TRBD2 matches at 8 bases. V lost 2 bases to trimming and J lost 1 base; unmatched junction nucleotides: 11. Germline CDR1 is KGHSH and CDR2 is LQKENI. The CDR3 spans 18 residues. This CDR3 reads CASSPLGAGTRGTDTQYF. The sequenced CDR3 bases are TGTGCCAGCTCACCATTGGGGGCCGGGACTAGAGGCACAGATACG.

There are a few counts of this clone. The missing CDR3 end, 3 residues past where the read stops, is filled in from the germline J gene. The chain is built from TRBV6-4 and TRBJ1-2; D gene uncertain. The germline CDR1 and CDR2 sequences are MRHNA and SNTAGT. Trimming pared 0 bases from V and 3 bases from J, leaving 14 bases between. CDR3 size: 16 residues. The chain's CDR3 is CASSDSADSDDYGYTF. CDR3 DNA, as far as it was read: TGTGCCAGCAGTGACTCGGCAGATTCCGATGACTATGGC.

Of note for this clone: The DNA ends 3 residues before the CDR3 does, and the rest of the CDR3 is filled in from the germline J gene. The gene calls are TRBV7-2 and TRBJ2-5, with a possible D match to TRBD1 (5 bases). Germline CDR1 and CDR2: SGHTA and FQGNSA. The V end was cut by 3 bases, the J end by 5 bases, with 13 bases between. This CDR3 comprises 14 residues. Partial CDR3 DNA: TGTGCCAGCAGCTTGCCCGGCAGGGTGGAGACC. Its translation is CASSLPGRVET. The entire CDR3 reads CASSLPGRVETQYF.

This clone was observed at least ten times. The sequenced CDR3 bases are TGTGCCAGCATGTCGGGTTCTTCCTACGAG. The encoded protein is CASMSGSSYE. The whole CDR3 region reads CASMSGSSYEQYF. The chain couples TRBV2 to TRBJ2-7; D uncertain. The read finishes 3 residues shy of the CDR3 end, and the germline J gene is used to complete it. The germline V gene encodes CDR1 SNHLY and CDR2 FYNNEI. The CDR3 is 13 residues long. Deletions cut 7 bases from V and 1 base from J, with 11 bases between.

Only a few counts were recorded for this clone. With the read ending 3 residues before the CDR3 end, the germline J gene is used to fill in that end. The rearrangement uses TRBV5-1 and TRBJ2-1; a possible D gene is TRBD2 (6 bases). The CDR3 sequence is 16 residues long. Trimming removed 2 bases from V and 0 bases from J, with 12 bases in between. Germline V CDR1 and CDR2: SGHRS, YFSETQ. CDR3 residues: CASSFSATSSYNEQFF. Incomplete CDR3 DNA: TGCGCCAGCAGCTTCTCCGCGACTAGCTCCTACAATGAG.

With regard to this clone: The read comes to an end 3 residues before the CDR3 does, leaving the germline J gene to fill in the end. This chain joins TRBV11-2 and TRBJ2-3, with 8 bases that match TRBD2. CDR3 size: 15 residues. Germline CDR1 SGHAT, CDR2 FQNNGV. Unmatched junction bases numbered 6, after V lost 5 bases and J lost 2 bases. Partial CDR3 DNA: TGTGCCAGCAGCCCCCGGGGGGGTAACACAGATACG. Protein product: CASSPRGGNTDT. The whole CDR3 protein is CASSPRGGNTDTQYF.

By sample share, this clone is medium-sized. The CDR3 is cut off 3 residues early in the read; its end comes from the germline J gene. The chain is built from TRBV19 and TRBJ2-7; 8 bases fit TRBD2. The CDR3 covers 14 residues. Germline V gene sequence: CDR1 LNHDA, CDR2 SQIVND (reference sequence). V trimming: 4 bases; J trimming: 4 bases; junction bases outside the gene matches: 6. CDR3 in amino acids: CASSTGLVGYEQYF. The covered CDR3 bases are TGTGCCAGTAGTACGGGACTAGTAGGGTACGAG.